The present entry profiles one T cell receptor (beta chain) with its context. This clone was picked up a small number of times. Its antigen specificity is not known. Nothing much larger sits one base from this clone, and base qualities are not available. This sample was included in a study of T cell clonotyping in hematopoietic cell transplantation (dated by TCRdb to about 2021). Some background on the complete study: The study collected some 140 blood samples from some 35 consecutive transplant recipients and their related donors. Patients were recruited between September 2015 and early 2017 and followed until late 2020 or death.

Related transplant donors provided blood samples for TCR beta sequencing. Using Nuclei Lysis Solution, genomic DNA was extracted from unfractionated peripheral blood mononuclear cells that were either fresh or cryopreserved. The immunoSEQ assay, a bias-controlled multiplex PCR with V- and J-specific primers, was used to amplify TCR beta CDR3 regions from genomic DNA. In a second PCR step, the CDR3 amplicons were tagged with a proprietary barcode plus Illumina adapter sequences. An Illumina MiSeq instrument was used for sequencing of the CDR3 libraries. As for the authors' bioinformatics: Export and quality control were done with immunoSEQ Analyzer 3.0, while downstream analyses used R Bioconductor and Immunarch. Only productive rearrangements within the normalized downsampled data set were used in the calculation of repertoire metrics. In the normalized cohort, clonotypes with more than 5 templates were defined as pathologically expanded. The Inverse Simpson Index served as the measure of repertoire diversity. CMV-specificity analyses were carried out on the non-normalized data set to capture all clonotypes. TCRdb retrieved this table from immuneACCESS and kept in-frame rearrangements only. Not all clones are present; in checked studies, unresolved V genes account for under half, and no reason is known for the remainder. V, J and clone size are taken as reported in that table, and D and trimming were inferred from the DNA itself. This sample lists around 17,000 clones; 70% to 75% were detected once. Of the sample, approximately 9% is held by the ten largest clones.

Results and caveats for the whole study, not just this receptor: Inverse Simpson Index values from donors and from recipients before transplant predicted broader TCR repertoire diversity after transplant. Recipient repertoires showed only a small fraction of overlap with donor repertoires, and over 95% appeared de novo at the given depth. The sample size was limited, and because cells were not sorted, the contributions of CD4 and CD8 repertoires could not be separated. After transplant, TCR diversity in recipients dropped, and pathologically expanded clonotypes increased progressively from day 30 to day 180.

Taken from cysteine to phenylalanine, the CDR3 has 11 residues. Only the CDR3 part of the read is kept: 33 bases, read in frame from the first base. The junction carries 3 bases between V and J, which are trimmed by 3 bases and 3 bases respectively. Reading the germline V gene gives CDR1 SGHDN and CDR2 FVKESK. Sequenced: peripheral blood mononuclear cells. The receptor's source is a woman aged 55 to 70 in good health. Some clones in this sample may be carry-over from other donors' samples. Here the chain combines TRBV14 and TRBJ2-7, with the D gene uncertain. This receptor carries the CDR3 CASSQGYEQYF. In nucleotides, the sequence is TGTGCCAGCAGCCAGGGCTACGAGCAGTACTTC.